This is a list of T cell receptor beta chains from one sample in a study of T cell responses to AZD1222 COVID-19 vaccine. The table came from immunoSEQ multiplex PCR; TCRdb's copy has only in-frame clones and leaves some out. The sample includes around 78,000 clones, almost 90% of them seen just once. The sequencing here drew on peripheral blood, taken 28 days after the second AZD1222 dose. Receptor source: an adult who received the AZD1222 COVID-19 vaccine. The CDR3 runs from the conserved cysteine through the conserved F or W. A D gene is named only where the DNA matches it firmly. Some rows have no size entry. The others give once, few or many, or a class for an expanded clone.

d_call: .
v_call: TRBV18
clone_size: .
j_call: TRBJ1-5
cdr3_nt: TGTGCCAGCTCACCAGGGACGCCTCACCCCAATCAGCCCCAGCATTTT
cdr3_aa: CASSPGTPHPNQPQHF

d_call: TRBD1
v_call: TRBV9
clone_size: .
j_call: TRBJ1-2
cdr3_nt: TGTGCCAGCAGCGTAGCAGGGGGGAATGGCTACACCTTC
cdr3_aa: CASSVAGGNGYTF

d_call: TRBD1
v_call: TRBV19
clone_size: .
j_call: TRBJ1-1
cdr3_nt: TGTGCCAGTAGTAACCGGGACAGGGGGCCTGAAGCTTTCTTT
cdr3_aa: CASSNRDRGPEAFF

d_call: TRBD1
v_call: TRBV4-1
clone_size: .
j_call: TRBJ1-5
cdr3_nt: TGCGCCAGCAGCCAAGAACAGGGGAATCAGCCCCAGCATTTT
cdr3_aa: CASSQEQGNQPQHF

d_call: TRBD1
v_call: TRBV6-5
clone_size: .
j_call: TRBJ1-6
cdr3_nt: TGTGCCAGCAGCAGGACAGGGCTTGATAATTCACCCCTCCACTTT
cdr3_aa: CASSRTGLDNSPLHF

d_call: TRBD1
v_call: TRBV6-5
clone_size: few
j_call: TRBJ1-2
cdr3_nt: TGTGCCAGCAGACAGGGGGCGTTTGGCTACACCTTC
cdr3_aa: CASRQGAFGYTF

d_call: .
v_call: TRBV18
clone_size: .
j_call: TRBJ2-7
cdr3_nt: TGTGCCAGCTCGCCAGCTTGGGGGGCCTTAACCTACGAGCAGTACTTC
cdr3_aa: CASSPAWGALTYEQYF

d_call: .
v_call: TRBV3-1/TRBV3-2
clone_size: .
j_call: TRBJ2-7
cdr3_nt: TGTGCCAGCAGCCAACGCGGGATTTACGAGCAGTACTTC
cdr3_aa: CASSQRGIYEQYF

d_call: TRBD2
v_call: TRBV5-4
clone_size: once
j_call: TRBJ2-2
cdr3_nt: TGTGCCAGCAGCCCGGGAGGGGCAGCGGGGGGGCCGCGCACCGGGGAGCTGTTTTTT
cdr3_aa: CASSPGGAAGGPRTGELFF

d_call: TRBD1
v_call: TRBV9
clone_size: .
j_call: TRBJ2-5
cdr3_nt: TGTGCCAGCAGCGTAGGACAGGGGGCTCGGGGGGAGACCCAGTACTTC
cdr3_aa: CASSVGQGARGETQYF

d_call: .
v_call: TRBV28
clone_size: .
j_call: TRBJ1-5
cdr3_nt: TGTGCCAGCAGTTTGAACCCTACAGGGCCTAATCAGCCCCAGCATTTT
cdr3_aa: CASSLNPTGPNQPQHF

d_call: .
v_call: TRBV6-5
clone_size: .
j_call: TRBJ1-1
cdr3_nt: TGTGCCAGCCGAGGGGTAACTGAAGCTTTCTTT
cdr3_aa: CASRGVTEAFF

d_call: TRBD1
v_call: TRBV19
clone_size: .
j_call: TRBJ1-1
cdr3_nt: TGTGCCAGTTCTGACAGGGGGCGTTTGAACACTGAAGCTTTCTTT
cdr3_aa: CASSDRGRLNTEAFF

d_call: .
v_call: TRBV12-3/TRBV12-4
clone_size: .
j_call: TRBJ1-5
cdr3_nt: TGTGCCGTCGGAGGAGGTGGGAATCAGCCCCAGCATTTT
cdr3_aa: CAVGGGGNQPQHF

d_call: .
v_call: TRBV7-3
clone_size: .
j_call: TRBJ1-1
cdr3_nt: TGTGCCAGCAGCTTAACGGGCTCGGACGGCACTGAAGCTTTCTTT
cdr3_aa: CASSLTGSDGTEAFF

d_call: .
v_call: TRBV5-6
clone_size: once
j_call: TRBJ2-2
cdr3_nt: TGTGCCAGCAGCTGGGACGACACCGGGGAGCTGTTTTTT
cdr3_aa: CASSWDDTGELFF

d_call: .
v_call: TRBV5-6
clone_size: .
j_call: TRBJ1-2
cdr3_nt: TGTGCCAGCAGACGTCCGACAGGTATTGGCTACACCTTC
cdr3_aa: CASRRPTGIGYTF

d_call: .
v_call: TRBV7-2
clone_size: .
j_call: TRBJ1-4
cdr3_nt: TGTGCCAGCAGCTTAGCATCTAGATTTGAAAAACTGTTTTTT
cdr3_aa: CASSLASRFEKLFF

d_call: .
v_call: TRBV11-2
clone_size: .
j_call: TRBJ1-1
cdr3_nt: TGTGCCAGCAGCTTAGGCTGGGGCGAAGCTTTCTTT
cdr3_aa: CASSLGWGEAFF

d_call: .
v_call: TRBV19
clone_size: .
j_call: TRBJ1-2
cdr3_nt: TGTGCCAGTACCGGAGCAGGGGCTCGGGGCTACACCTTC
cdr3_aa: CASTGAGARGYTF

d_call: TRBD1
v_call: TRBV7-8
clone_size: .
j_call: TRBJ2-6
cdr3_nt: TGTGCCGGCAGAAGGGACAGGACTGGGGCCAACGTCCTGACTTTC
cdr3_aa: CAGRRDRTGANVLTF

d_call: .
v_call: TRBV5-4
clone_size: .
j_call: TRBJ2-3
cdr3_nt: TGTGCCAGCAGCTTGGCCGTAAGCACAGATACGCAGTATTTT
cdr3_aa: CASSLAVSTDTQYF

d_call: .
v_call: TRBV27
clone_size: .
j_call: TRBJ2-7
cdr3_nt: TGTGCCAGCAGTTTCGTCAGTCTGAGCGAGCAGTACTTC
cdr3_aa: CASSFVSLSEQYF

d_call: .
v_call: TRBV7-8
clone_size: .
j_call: TRBJ1-2
cdr3_nt: TGTGCCACGAGGGCCCGGCAGGGAGATTATGGCTACACCTTC
cdr3_aa: CATRARQGDYGYTF

d_call: .
v_call: TRBV5-4
clone_size: .
j_call: TRBJ1-4
cdr3_nt: TGTGCCAGCAGTCCCGGGGGGGATAATGAAAAACTGTTTTTT
cdr3_aa: CASSPGGDNEKLFF

d_call: TRBD2
v_call: TRBV27
clone_size: .
j_call: TRBJ2-5
cdr3_nt: TGTGCCAGCAGACTAGCGGGGGCGGAGACCCAGTACTTC
cdr3_aa: CASRLAGAETQYF

d_call: .
v_call: TRBV9
clone_size: .
j_call: TRBJ2-3
cdr3_nt: TGTGCCAGCAGCGTATTTCGGGGAGATACGCAGTATTTT
cdr3_aa: CASSVFRGDTQYF

d_call: TRBD1
v_call: TRBV28
clone_size: once
j_call: TRBJ2-5
cdr3_nt: TGTGCCACCGAGGGGGCCACCGGGACAGGGCAAGAGACCCAGTACTTC
cdr3_aa: CATEGATGTGQETQYF

d_call: .
v_call: TRBV27
clone_size: .
j_call: TRBJ2-7
cdr3_nt: TGTGCCAGCAGTTCACCTCGGATAGGGGGGGAATCCTACGAGCAGTACTTC
cdr3_aa: CASSSPRIGGESYEQYF

d_call: TRBD1
v_call: TRBV27
clone_size: .
j_call: TRBJ1-2
cdr3_nt: TGTGCCAGCAGACGGACAGGGACCGATGGCTACACCTTC
cdr3_aa: CASRRTGTDGYTF

d_call: .
v_call: TRBV11-3
clone_size: few
j_call: TRBJ2-7
cdr3_nt: TGTGCCAGCAGCGGCAGGGGAGGTGAGCAGTACTTC
cdr3_aa: CASSGRGGEQYF

d_call: .
v_call: TRBV7-3
clone_size: .
j_call: TRBJ2-3
cdr3_nt: TGTGCCAGCAGCTTAACAGGGGGGACACACACAGATACGCAGTATTTT
cdr3_aa: CASSLTGGTHTDTQYF

d_call: .
v_call: TRBV28
clone_size: .
j_call: TRBJ2-6
cdr3_nt: TGTGCCAGCAGTTTATGGTCCTCTGGGGCCAACGTCCTGACTTTC
cdr3_aa: CASSLWSSGANVLTF

d_call: .
v_call: TRBV19
clone_size: .
j_call: TRBJ2-2
cdr3_nt: TGTGCCAGTAGTAACGGTCGGGGTGTTAGCACCGGGGAGCTGTTTTTT
cdr3_aa: CASSNGRGVSTGELFF

d_call: .
v_call: TRBV28
clone_size: .
j_call: TRBJ1-6
cdr3_nt: TGTGCCAGCAGTTTATTTGAGAATTCACCCCTCCACTTT
cdr3_aa: CASSLFENSPLHF

d_call: .
v_call: TRBV6-5
clone_size: .
j_call: TRBJ1-5
cdr3_nt: TGTGCCAGCAGTTACTCCTGGCAGGGCAGGAATCAGCCCCAGCATTTT
cdr3_aa: CASSYSWQGRNQPQHF

d_call: .
v_call: TRBV4-1
clone_size: few
j_call: TRBJ1-3
cdr3_nt: TGCGCCAGCAGCCAAGTTGGAAACACCATATATTTT
cdr3_aa: CASSQVGNTIYF

d_call: .
v_call: TRBV12-5
clone_size: .
j_call: TRBJ2-1
cdr3_nt: TGTGCTAGTGGTTTGGTACTGGGGGGGCCCAATGAGCAGTTCTTC
cdr3_aa: CASGLVLGGPNEQFF

d_call: .
v_call: TRBV24-1
clone_size: .
j_call: TRBJ1-5
cdr3_nt: TGTGCCTCAAGTCTTAAGTGGGGTAGTCAGCCCCAGCATTTT
cdr3_aa: CASSLKWGSQPQHF

d_call: TRBD1
v_call: TRBV4-1
clone_size: .
j_call: TRBJ1-1
cdr3_nt: TGCGCCAGCAGCCAACCGACAGGGTTAGTATTGGAGGACACTGAAGCTTTCTTT
cdr3_aa: CASSQPTGLVLEDTEAFF

d_call: .
v_call: TRBV9
clone_size: few
j_call: TRBJ2-7
cdr3_nt: TGTGCCAGCAGCGTAGGCCCAGGGGGGCGTGAGCAGTACTTC
cdr3_aa: CASSVGPGGREQYF

d_call: TRBD1
v_call: TRBV12-3/TRBV12-4
clone_size: .
j_call: TRBJ1-2
cdr3_nt: TGTGCCAGCACCAAAACAGGGGAGTATGGCTACACCTTC
cdr3_aa: CASTKTGEYGYTF

d_call: .
v_call: TRBV29-1
clone_size: .
j_call: TRBJ2-1
cdr3_nt: TGCAGCGTCAGGACAGCCGCCTCCTACAATGAGCAGTTCTTC
cdr3_aa: CSVRTAASYNEQFF

d_call: .
v_call: TRBV4-2
clone_size: few
j_call: TRBJ1-1
cdr3_nt: TGTGCCAGCAGCTGGTCCGCCGGGGGATCGAACACTGAAGCTTTCTTT
cdr3_aa: CASSWSAGGSNTEAFF

d_call: .
v_call: TRBV3-1/TRBV3-2
clone_size: .
j_call: TRBJ1-1
cdr3_nt: TGTGCCAGCAGCCAAAGGGAGGGCACTGAAGCTTTCTTT
cdr3_aa: CASSQREGTEAFF

d_call: .
v_call: TRBV7-9
clone_size: .
j_call: TRBJ2-3
cdr3_nt: TGTGCCAGCAGCTTAGCTAGCACAGATACGCAGTATTTT
cdr3_aa: CASSLASTDTQYF

d_call: .
v_call: TRBV14
clone_size: .
j_call: TRBJ1-6
cdr3_nt: TGTGCCAGCAGCCAAGTAGGACTTACTCTCTATAATTCACCCCTCCACTTT
cdr3_aa: CASSQVGLTLYNSPLHF